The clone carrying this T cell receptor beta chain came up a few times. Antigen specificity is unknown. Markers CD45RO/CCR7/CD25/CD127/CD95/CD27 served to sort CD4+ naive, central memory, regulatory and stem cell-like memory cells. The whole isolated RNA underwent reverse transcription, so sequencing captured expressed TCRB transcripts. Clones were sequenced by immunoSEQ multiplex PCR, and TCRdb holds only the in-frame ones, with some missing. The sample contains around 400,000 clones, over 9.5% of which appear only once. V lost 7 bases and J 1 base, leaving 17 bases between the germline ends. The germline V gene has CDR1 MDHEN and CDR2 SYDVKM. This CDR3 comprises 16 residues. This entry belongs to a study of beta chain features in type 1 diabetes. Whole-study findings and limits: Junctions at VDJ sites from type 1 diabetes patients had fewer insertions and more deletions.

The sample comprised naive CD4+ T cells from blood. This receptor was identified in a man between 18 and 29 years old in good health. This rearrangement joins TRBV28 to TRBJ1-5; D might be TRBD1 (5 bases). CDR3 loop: CASMSYGAPSNQPQHF. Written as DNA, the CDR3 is TGTGCCAGCATGTCGTATGGGGCCCCGAGCAATCAGCCCCAGCATTTT. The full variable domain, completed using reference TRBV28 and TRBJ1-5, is DVKVTQSSRYLVKRTGEKVFLECVQDMDHENMFWYRQDPGLGLRLIYFSYDVKMKEKGDIPEGYSVSREKKERFSLILESASTNQTSMYLCASMSYGAPSNQPQHFGDGTRLSIL.